The 6 T cell receptor beta chains given below trace back to one sample, sequenced in a study of cytomegalovirus exposure and HLA in healthy donors (dated by TCRdb to the late 2010s). The method behind the library was the immunoSEQ multiplex PCR assay. For the multiplex PCR, a mixture combining 60 forward primers for TCR Vbeta segments and 13 reverse primers for TCR Jbeta segments was used. TCRdb took over this immuneACCESS table, retaining in-frame rearrangements with V and J assigned. Such tables are incomplete; in checked studies, under half of the missing clones stem from an unresolved V gene, and the remainder is unexplained. Across this sample there are under 250,000 clones, with 76% seen only once. The top ten clones comprise 0.63% of the sample. Sequenced sample: PBMCs. Receptors originate from a man in his late teens or twenties in good health and CMV-seronegative.

The chain employs TRBV19 and TRBJ1-5; unclear D gene. Trimming removed 3 bases from V and 2 bases from J, with 11 bases in between. This CDR3 is 15 amino acids long. Looked up from germline, CDR1 is LNHDA and CDR2 is SQIVND (reference sequence). The CDR3 DNA reads TGTGCCAGTAGTATGGTTGGAGTCCGCAATCAGCCCCAGCATTTT. Its translation is CASSMVGVRNQPQHF.

The rearrangement joins TRBV28 to TRBJ1-2; 7 nucleotides match TRBD1. The V segment lost 3 bases and the J segment 5 bases; nucleotides outside the gene matches: 18. The CDR3 has 18 residues. Germline CDR1 and CDR2: MDHEN and SYDVKM. CDR3 in DNA: TGTGCCAGCAGTTTCCGTCCGATAGTAAACAGGGGATTATATGGCTACACCTTC. Encoded protein: CASSFRPIVNRGLYGYTF.

This clone has only one observation. The CDR3 spells CASSLGALAGSYEQYF. The CDR3, as DNA: TGTGCCAGCAGCTTGGGCGCACTAGCGGGATCCTACGAGCAGTACTTC. The rearrangement uses TRBV5-6 and TRBJ2-7; 10 nucleotides agree with TRBD2. This CDR3 comprises 16 residues. Germline V lookup: CDR1 SGHDT, CDR2 YYEEEE. V lost 0 bases and J lost 1; bases outside the gene matches: 4.

This clone was seen just once. The chain recombines TRBV10-1 with TRBJ2-5, with D possibly matching TRBD1 (5 bases). Germline V lookup: CDR1 WNHNN, CDR2 SYGVQD (reference sequence). With 2 bases removed from V and 5 bases from J, the gap between germline ends came to 15 bases. CDR3 size: 15 residues. The CDR3 bases are TGCGCCAGCAGTGAGGAAGGGGCAGGGAAGGAGACCCAGTACTTC. Encoded protein: CASSEEGAGKETQYF.

The J gene is TRBJ2-7, the V gene TRBV7-9, with 9 bases fitting TRBD1. Germline CDR1 reads SEHNR; CDR2 reads FQNEAQ (reference sequence). J lost 4 bases, V lost 1 base, and 8 bases had no gene match. There are 16 residues in the CDR3. CDR3 DNA: TGTGCCAGCAGCTTAGAGGACGGGACAGGGCGTTACGAGCAGTACTTC. Translating it yields CASSLEDGTGRYEQYF.

The chain joins TRBV19 to TRBJ2-2; D might be TRBD2 (7 bases). Germline values: CDR1 LNHDA, CDR2 SQIVND (reference sequence). The CDR3 covers 17 residues. V lost 5 bases and J lost 4, with 20 bases in between. CDR3 sequence reads: CASSPRGGAAGTGELFF. Here the CDR3 DNA reads TGTGCCAGTAGTCCCCGAGGGGGGGCAGCGGGCACCGGGGAGCTGTTTTTT.